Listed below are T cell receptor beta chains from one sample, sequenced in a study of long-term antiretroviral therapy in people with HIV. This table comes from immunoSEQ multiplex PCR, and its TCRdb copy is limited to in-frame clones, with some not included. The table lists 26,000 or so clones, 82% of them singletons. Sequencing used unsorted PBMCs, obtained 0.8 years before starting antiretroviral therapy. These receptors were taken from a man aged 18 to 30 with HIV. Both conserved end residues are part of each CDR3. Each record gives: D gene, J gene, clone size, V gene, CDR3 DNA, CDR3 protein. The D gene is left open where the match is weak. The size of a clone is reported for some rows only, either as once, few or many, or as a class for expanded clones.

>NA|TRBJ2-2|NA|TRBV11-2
TGTGCCAGCAGCTTAGGCACTCACACCGGGGAGCTGTTTTTT
CASSLGTHTGELFF
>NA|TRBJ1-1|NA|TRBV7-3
TGTGCCAGCAGCTCACAGGGCCTGAACACTGAAGCTTTCTTT
CASSSQGLNTEAFF
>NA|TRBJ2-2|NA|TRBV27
TGTGCCAGCAGTTTGGGGGGCGTGAGCACCGGGGAGCTGTTTTTT
CASSLGGVSTGELFF
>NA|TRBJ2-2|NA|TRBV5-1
TGCGCCAGCAGCTTGGAGGCACAGGGGAACACCGGGGAGCTGTTTTTT
CASSLEAQGNTGELFF
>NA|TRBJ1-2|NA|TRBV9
TGTGCCAGCAGCGCCCAGGGTAACTATGGCTACACCTTC
CASSAQGNYGYTF
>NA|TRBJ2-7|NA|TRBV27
TGTGCCAGCAGCTACTCGACTTCCTACGAGCAGTACTTC
CASSYSTSYEQYF
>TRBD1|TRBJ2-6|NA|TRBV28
TGTGCCAGCAGTTCGCAGGGGGCGTGGGTTTCTGGGGCCAACGTCCTGACTTTC
CASSSQGAWVSGANVLTF
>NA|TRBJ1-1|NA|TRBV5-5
TGTGCCAGCAGCACCCCGGACGGTGGTGAAGCTTTCTTT
CASSTPDGGEAFF
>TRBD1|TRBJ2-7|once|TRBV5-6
TGTGCCAGCAGCTTGGGGGCGGGACAGGGGTTTTACGAGCAGTACTTC
CASSLGAGQGFYEQYF
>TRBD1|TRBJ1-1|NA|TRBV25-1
TGTGCCAGCAGGAGAGGGACAGGCGGCACTGAAGCTTTCTTT
CASRRGTGGTEAFF
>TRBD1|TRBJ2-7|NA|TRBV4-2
TGTGCCAGCAGCCAAGCGGTCCGTCGGGACAGTTCTTTTAACGCGTACTTC
CASSQAVRRDSSFNAYF
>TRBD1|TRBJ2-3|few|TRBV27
TGTGCCAGCAGTCGACCAGGGGGACAGGGGGCAGATACGCAGTATTTT
CASSRPGGQGADTQYF
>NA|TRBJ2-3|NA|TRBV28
TGTGCCAGCAGTTTACCCTCCCTCGACAGAACATACTTCACAGATACGCAGTATTTT
CASSLPSLDRTYFTDTQYF
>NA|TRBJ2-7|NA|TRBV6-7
TGTGCCAGCAGTTACTCGTCCTGGTCTACCTACGAGCAGTACTTC
CASSYSSWSTYEQYF
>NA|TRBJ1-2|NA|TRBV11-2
TGTGCCAGCAGCTCCGGTTTCTATGGCTACACCTTC
CASSSGFYGYTF
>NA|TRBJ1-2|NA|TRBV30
TGTGCCTGGAGTGTACACGCACCTGGGAACCCGTATGGCTACACCTTC
CAWSVHAPGNPYGYTF
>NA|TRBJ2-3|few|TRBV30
TGTGCCTGGACCTTGGGCGAGGGCCCTGGGGATACGCAGTATTTT
CAWTLGEGPGDTQYF
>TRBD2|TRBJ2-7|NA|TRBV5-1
TGCGCCAGCAGCTTACTACGGCGGGGGGCGATCAGCGGGGGGGCCCCCTACGAGCAGTACTTC
CASSLLRRGAISGGAPYEQYF
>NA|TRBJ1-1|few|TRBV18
TGTGCCAGCTCACCACGCGACACGGAGGCTGAAGCTTTCTTT
CASSPRDTEAEAFF
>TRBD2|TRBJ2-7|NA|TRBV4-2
TGTGCCAGCAGCCAAGACCCTAGCGGGGGCCGTTATCTCTACGAGCAGTACTTC
CASSQDPSGGRYLYEQYF
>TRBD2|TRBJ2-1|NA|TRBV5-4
TGTGCCAGCAGATCCGGACTAGCGGGAGGGGGTGAGCAGTTCTTC
CASRSGLAGGGEQFF
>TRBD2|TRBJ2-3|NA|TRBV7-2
TGTGCCAGCGGGGGGGGAGACACAGATACGCAGTATTTT
CASGGGDTDTQYF
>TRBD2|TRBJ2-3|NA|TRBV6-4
TGTGCCAGCAGTGACGGGCTAGCGGGGGTAGATACGCAGTATTTT
CASSDGLAGVDTQYF
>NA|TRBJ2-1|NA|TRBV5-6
TGTGCCAGCAGCCCTATCCGGGACACCCTCTCTAACAATGAGCAGTTCTTC
CASSPIRDTLSNNEQFF
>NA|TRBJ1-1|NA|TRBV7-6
TGTGCCAGCAGCCCGGGACCCCGGGGGACTGAAGCTTTCTTT
CASSPGPRGTEAFF
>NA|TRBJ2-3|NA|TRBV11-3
TGTGCCAGCAGCGACGGGGGGCGGCACACAGATACGCAGTATTTT
CASSDGGRHTDTQYF
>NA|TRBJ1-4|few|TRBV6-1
TGTGCCAGCAGTGAAATCTGGAGGGCAACTAATGAAAAACTGTTTTTT
CASSEIWRATNEKLFF
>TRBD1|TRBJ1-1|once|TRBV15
TGTGCCACCAGCACATACAGGGGGCGAGACACTGAAGCTTTCTTT
CATSTYRGRDTEAFF
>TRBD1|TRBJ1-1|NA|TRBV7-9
TGTGCCAGCAGCACCCACGGGAGGGGGCTGGGCACTGAAGCTTTCTTT
CASSTHGRGLGTEAFF
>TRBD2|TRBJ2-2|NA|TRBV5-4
TGTGCCAGCAGCTTGGACTTTAGCGGGGGAGCGAACACCGGGGAGCTGTTTTTT
CASSLDFSGGANTGELFF
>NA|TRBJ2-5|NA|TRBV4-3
TGCGCCAGCAGCCAAGGGGCCGTGGGGGAGACCCAGTACTTC
CASSQGAVGETQYF
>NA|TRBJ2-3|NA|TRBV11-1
TGTGCCAGCAGCTACGAGCGGGATACGCAGTATTTT
CASSYERDTQYF
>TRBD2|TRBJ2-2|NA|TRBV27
TGTGCCAGCGCCGGGGGGGCCTCGAACACCGGGGAGCTGTTTTTT
CASAGGASNTGELFF
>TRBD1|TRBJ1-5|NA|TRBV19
TGTGCCAGTAGTCTGACAGGGTATAGCAATCAGCCCCAGCATTTT
CASSLTGYSNQPQHF
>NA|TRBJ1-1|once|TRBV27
TGTGCCAGGCAGAGAGGGGAAAGCACTGAAGCTTTCTTT
CARQRGESTEAFF
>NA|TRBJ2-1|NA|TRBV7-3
TGTGCCAGCAGCCCGGATAGGGACCTGACGTACAATGAGCAGTTCTTC
CASSPDRDLTYNEQFF